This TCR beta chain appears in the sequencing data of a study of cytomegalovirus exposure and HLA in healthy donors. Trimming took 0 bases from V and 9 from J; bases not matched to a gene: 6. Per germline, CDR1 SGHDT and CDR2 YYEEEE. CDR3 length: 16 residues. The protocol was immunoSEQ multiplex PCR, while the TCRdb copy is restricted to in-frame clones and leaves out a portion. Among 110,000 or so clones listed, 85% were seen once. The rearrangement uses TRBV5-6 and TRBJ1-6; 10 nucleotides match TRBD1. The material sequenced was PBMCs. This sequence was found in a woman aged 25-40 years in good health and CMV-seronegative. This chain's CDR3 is CASSLDRDRGPSPLHF. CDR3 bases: TGTGCCAGCAGCTTGGACCGGGACAGGGGACCTTCACCCCTCCACTTT.